This record concerns one T cell receptor beta chain sequence. Its antigen is currently unknown. The entry originates in a study of CXCR3-negative and CXCR3-positive naive CD8 T cells. Looking at the study overall: TRB reads totalled about 140 million, about 1.5 +/- 0.3 million per library.

This CDR3 region has 15 residues. CDR1 is SGHTA, CDR2 FQGNSA, per germline. Naive CD8+ T cells had a CD45RO-CCR7+CD27+CD95- phenotype. Broader study findings: Within a donor, both naive subsets shared TRBV-TRBJ usage, unlike memory cells. TRB CDR3s were more hydrophobic in CXCR3-positive than in CXCR3-negative naive cells.

Preparation of TRB cDNA libraries relied on 5' RACE carrying UMI labels. TCRdb re-called the 5' RACE reads and shows each CDR3 protein once, DNA omitted. This sample carries some 130,000 distinct CDR3 sequences, with 0.45% to 0.55% going to the ten biggest clones. This sequence originates from a human donor in good health. Some clones in this sample may be carry-over from other donors' samples. The sequenced material came from naive CXCR3- CD8+ T cells from blood. Stated subset: CD45RO-CCR7+CD27+CD95- naive CD8+ T cells lacking CXCR3 (TNR3-). The rearrangement links TRBV7-2 to TRBJ2-7; TCRdb names TRBD2, which stays unverified in the absence of DNA. CDR3 in amino acids: CASSLDLAGEGEQYF.